The present T cell receptor (beta chain) was sequenced within a study of tumor and adjacent non-tumor tissue in lung cancer (dated by TCRdb to the late 2010s). General notes on the study: By cancer type, the cohort comprised some twelve adenocarcinoma patients, a couple of squamous cell carcinoma patients and 1 small cell lung cancer patient. In total, sequencing yielded 125,075,908 productive TCRbeta reads, which works out to an average of approximately 4 million reads per sample. A few dozen paired specimens, one tumor and one normal lung sample per patient, were profiled by TCRbeta CDR3 sequencing. The study compared bulk TCRbeta repertoires from lung tumor tissue and matched distant non-tumor lung tissue of approximately 14 lung cancer patients. Among the 15 or so patients, ages ranged from roughly 31 to 85 years, around 10 were men and 5 were women, and disease was TNM stage I to III. The study at large found these results: The top 100 clones accounted for a significantly larger cumulative portion of the repertoire in normal lung than in tumor tissue. TCR diversity was significantly higher in younger patients, and higher tumor TCR diversity was associated with shorter overall and disease-free survival. The methods do not name the sequencing platform or mention unique molecular identifiers. With only around 15 patients in the cohort, the authors noted that larger samples and more detailed clinical data are needed. Peripheral blood was not sequenced, so blood TCRbeta repertoires in these lung cancer patients were not examined. Tumor tissue showed significantly greater TCR diversity (inverse Simpson) than normal lung tissue (around 450 vs 150, P = 0.0075, Mann-Whitney U test).

The table lists this clonotype with many counts. No antigen is known for it. Per-base quality was not reported, and no clone a single base away is much larger than it. The CDR3 goes from the cysteine to the phenylalanine over 17 residues. The entry retains the CDR3 DNA only, 51 bases that are in frame from base 1. Germline trimming: 4 bases from V, 1 base from J; junction bases outside gene matches: 8. For CDR1 and CDR2, the germline V gene (reference sequence) lists SGHNT and YYREEE. Libraries were built with multiplex PCR. The instrument given in TCRdb is Illumina HiSeq 2500. TCRbeta libraries were built by three rounds of nested PCR using primers (Table S4), following protocols modified from ARM-PCR. Before sequencing, PCR products in the 200-500 bp range were cut out of the gel and cleaned up using the QIAquick gel extraction kit. On the study's bioinformatics: Reads were cleaned using Trimmomatic, were merged into complete CDR3 sequences using FLASH, and were assigned to V(D)J germline segments using MiTCR. Clonal diversity was computed as the inverse Simpson's index with VDJtools. Productive reads were defined as in-frame sequences without a premature stop codon. TCRdb redid the processing of the public reads, applying fastp at Q25 and MiXCR, and retained in-frame beta chains. Each entry is one CDR3 protein sequence, shown with its most common DNA and genes. These V and J calls are TCRdb output, not the study's own analysis. For this sample the table gives approximately 79,000 distinct CDR3 sequences, of which 72% were detected only once. 8.5% to 10% of the sample is taken by the ten largest.

RNA was extracted from bulk unsorted tissue and checked for quality with a NanoDrop ND-1000 and an Agilent 2100. The donors were newly diagnosed lung cancer patients admitted for thoracic surgery in China from August to November 2014 who had not received prior chemotherapy. Patients who had received previous radiotherapy or chemotherapy, or who had another concurrent cancer, were excluded from the study. Pieces of surgical tissue measuring roughly 1-2.2 cm3 were kept in RNAlater solution and held at -80 degrees C until needed. The receptor chain draws on TRBV5-4 and TRBJ1-2, with 12 middle bases fitting TRBD1. The TCR sequence derives from a woman in her forties with non-small cell lung cancer. Sequenced input: lung tumor tissue. The nucleotide sequence is TGTGCCAGCAGCGTGGTGGGACAGGGGGCCTTTAACTATGGCTACACCTTC. This translates into CASSVVGQGAFNYGYTF.